This TCR beta chain appears in the sequencing data of a study of blood T cell repertoires in COVID-19. Across the study: The cDNA or gDNA used as material had been derived from T cells, B-cell-depleted T cells, or PBMCs.

Seattle patient enrollment occurred during active infection, with longitudinal follow-up thereafter. The repertoire was sequenced with immunoSEQ multiplex PCR; TCRdb's copy has only in-frame clones and lacks some. The data show a few hundred thousand clones, with nearly 90% seen just once and around 0.93% held by the top ten. This clone was found once. Per germline, CDR1 MNHEY and CDR2 SVGAGI. J lost 4 bases, V lost 10 bases, and 5 bases had no gene match. CDR3 length: 13 amino acids. This receptor was obtained from a woman aged 40 to 55 with COVID-19, enrolled during active disease. Sample: peripheral blood. The chain carries TRBV6-5 and TRBJ1-1, with 11 nucleotides matching TRBD1. In DNA form, the CDR3 reads TGTGCCATCCGGGACAGGGGGTTCACTGAAGCTTTCTTT. Translation gives CAIRDRGFTEAFF.